This T cell receptor beta chain comes out of a study of blood T cell repertoires in COVID-19. As for the study in general: From T cells, B-cell-depleted T cells, or PBMCs came the material, which was cDNA or gDNA.

Under the authors' procedure: The authors estimated nucleated cell counts from reference gene primer amplification. The protocol was immunoSEQ multiplex PCR, while the TCRdb copy is restricted to in-frame clones and leaves out a portion. The V and J calls and clone size were taken over from that table, and D and trimming were inferred from the DNA. The table shows about 140,000 clones, with about 87% occurring only once. This CDR3 is built from 11 residues. Germline loops: CDR1 SQVTM, CDR2 ANQGSEA. What was sequenced was peripheral blood. This receptor was taken from a human donor in a cohort sampled during active COVID-19. The rearrangement joins TRBV29-1 to TRBJ1-2; D is undetermined. CDR3 in DNA: TGCACCTCAATGGAGGGCTCTGGCTACACCTTC. Its protein is CTSMEGSGYTF. The whole variable domain, remainder taken from reference TRBV29-1 and TRBJ1-2, is SAVISQKPSRDICQRGTSLTIQCQVDSQVTMMFWYRQQPGQSLTLIATANQGSEATYESGFVIDKFPISRPNLTFSTLTVSNMSPEDSSIYLCTSMEGSGYTFGSGTRLTVV.